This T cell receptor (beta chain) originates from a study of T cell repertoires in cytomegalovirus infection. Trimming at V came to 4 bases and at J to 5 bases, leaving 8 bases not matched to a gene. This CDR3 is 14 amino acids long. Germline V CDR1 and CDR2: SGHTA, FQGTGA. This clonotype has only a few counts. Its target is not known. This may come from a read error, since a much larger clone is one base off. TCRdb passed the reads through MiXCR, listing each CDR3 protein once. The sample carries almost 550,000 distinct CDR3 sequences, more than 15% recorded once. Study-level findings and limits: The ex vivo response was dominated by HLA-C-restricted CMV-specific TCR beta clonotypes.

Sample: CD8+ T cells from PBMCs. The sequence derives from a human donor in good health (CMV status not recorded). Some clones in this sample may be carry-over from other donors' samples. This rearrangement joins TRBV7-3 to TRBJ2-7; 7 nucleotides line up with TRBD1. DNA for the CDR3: TGTGCCAGCAGCTCGCGACAGGGTAAAAACGAGCAGTACTTC. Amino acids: CASSSRQGKNEQYF.